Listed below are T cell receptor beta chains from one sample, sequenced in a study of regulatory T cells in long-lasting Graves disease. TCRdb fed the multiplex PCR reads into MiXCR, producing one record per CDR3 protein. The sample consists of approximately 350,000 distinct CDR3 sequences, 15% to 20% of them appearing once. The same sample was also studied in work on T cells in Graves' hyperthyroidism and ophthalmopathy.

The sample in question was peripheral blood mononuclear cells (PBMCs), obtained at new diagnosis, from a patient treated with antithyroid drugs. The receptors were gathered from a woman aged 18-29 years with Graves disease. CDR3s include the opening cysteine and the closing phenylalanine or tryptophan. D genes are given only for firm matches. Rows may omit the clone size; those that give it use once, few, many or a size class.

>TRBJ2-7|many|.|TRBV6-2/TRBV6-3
CASTLGSYEQYF
TGTGCCAGCACCCTAGGGTCCTACGAGCAGTACTTC
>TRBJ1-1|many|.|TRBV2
CASGITFEAFF
TGTGCCAGCGGTATAACATTCGAAGCTTTCTTT
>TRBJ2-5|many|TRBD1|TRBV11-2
CASSLDRDRSEAQYF
TGTGCCAGCAGCTTAGATCGGGACAGGTCCGAGGCCCAGTACTTC
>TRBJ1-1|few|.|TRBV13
CASSLGQQRNTEAFF
TGTGCCAGCAGCTTAGGCCAGCAGAGAAACACTGAAGCTTTCTTT
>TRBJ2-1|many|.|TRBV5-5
CASSLRAASYNEQFF
TGTGCCAGCAGCTTGAGGGCAGCCTCCTACAATGAGCAGTTCTTC
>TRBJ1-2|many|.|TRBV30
CAWSVEVGGGYTF
TGTGCCTGGAGTGTAGAGGTTGGAGGTGGCTACACCTTC
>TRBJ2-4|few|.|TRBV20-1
CSARGIANIQYF
TGCAGTGCTCGTGGCATAGCAAACATTCAGTACTTC
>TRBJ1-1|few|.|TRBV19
CASSIGADTEAFF
TGTGCCAGTAGTATAGGGGCGGACACTGAAGCTTTCTTT
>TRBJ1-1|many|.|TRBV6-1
CASSTGTLEAFF
TGTGCCAGCAGCACCGGGACATTAGAAGCTTTCTTT
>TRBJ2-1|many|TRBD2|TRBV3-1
CASSHSGSYNEQFF
TGTGCCAGCAGCCATAGCGGGAGTTACAATGAGCAGTTCTTC
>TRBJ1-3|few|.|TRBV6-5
CASSYSGGLGNTIYF
TGTGCCAGCAGTTACTCGGGAGGGTTGGGAAACACCATATATTTT
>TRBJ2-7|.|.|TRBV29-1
CSVVGDDLSYEQYF
TGCAGCGTTGTGGGGGACGACCTCTCCTACGAGCAGTACTTC
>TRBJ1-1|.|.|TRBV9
CASSVGGVAYTEAFF
TGTGCCAGCAGCGTAGGAGGGGTGGCATACACTGAAGCTTTCTTT
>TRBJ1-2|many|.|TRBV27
CASSGDSLGYTF
TGTGCCAGCAGTGGAGACAGTTTAGGCTACACCTTC
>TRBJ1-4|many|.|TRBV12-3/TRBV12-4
CASTNSKHRVDEKLFF
TGTGCCAGCACCAACTCGAAGCACAGGGTTGATGAAAAACTGTTTTTT
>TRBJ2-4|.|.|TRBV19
CASSPKRGAAEYF
TGTGCCAGTAGCCCCAAACGGGGGGCGGCGGAGTACTTC
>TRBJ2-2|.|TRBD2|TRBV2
CASSQSGRSTGELFF
TGTGCCAGCAGTCAGAGCGGGAGAAGTACCGGGGAGCTGTTTTTT
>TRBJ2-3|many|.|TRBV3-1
CASSRQPDTQYF
TGTGCCAGCAGCCGGCAGCCGGATACGCAGTATTTT
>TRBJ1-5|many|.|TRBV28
CASSLQGPSQPQHF
TGTGCCAGCAGTTTACAGGGGCCTAGTCAGCCCCAGCATTTT
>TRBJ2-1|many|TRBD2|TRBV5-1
CASSLGTSGSYNEQFF
TGTGCCAGCAGCTTAGGCACTAGCGGCTCCTACAATGAGCAGTTCTTC
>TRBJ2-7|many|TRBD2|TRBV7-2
CASSLSPTSTYEQYF
TGTGCCAGCAGCTTATCCCCGACTAGCACCTACGAGCAGTACTTC
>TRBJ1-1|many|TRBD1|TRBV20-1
CSASPGQEGTEAFF
TGCAGTGCTAGCCCAGGACAGGAAGGCACTGAAGCTTTCTTT
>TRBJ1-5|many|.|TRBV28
CASSPRVPNQPQHF
TGTGCCAGCAGTCCCCGAGTTCCCAATCAGCCCCAGCATTTT
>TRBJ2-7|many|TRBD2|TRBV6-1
CASGREDQTYEQYF
TGTGCCAGCGGGCGGGAGGACCAGACCTACGAGCAGTACTTC